One and the same sample provided the 32 T cell receptor beta chains below, sequenced in a study of cytomegalovirus exposure and HLA in healthy donors. Primers included in the PCR were 60 Vbeta and 13 Jbeta primers. Here immunoSEQ multiplex PCR was the method, and the copy in TCRdb shows in-frame clones only, minus some. Of 100,000 to 150,000 clones listed, over 65% were seen once; the top ten hold around 3.5%. The specimen was PBMCs. These receptors all stem from a man aged 25 to 40 in good health and CMV-seronegative.

In its sample, this clone was seen a few times. This chain joins TRBV25-1 and TRBJ2-1, with 10 positions matching TRBD1. The CDR3 sequence is 16 residues long. Trimming cost V 3 bases and J 6 bases; bases outside gene matches: 8. The germline gives CDR1 MGHDK, CDR2 SYGVNS. The CDR3 here is CASSEKGQGTANEQFF. Written as DNA, the CDR3 is TGTGCCAGCAGTGAGAAGGGACAGGGGACGGCCAATGAGCAGTTCTTC.

The chain combines TRBV29-1 with TRBJ2-5; D not certain. CDR3 length: 12 amino acids. With 3 bases removed from V and 2 bases from J, the gap between germline ends came to 7 bases. Germline assignment: CDR1 SQVTM and CDR2 ANQGSEA. This chain's CDR3 is CSVESQQETQYF. The CDR3 nucleotides are TGCAGCGTTGAGTCACAGCAAGAGACCCAGTACTTC.

This clone has only a few counts. The chain combines TRBV6-5 with TRBJ2-2, with a weak D call TRBD2 (5 bases). Germline V CDR1 and CDR2: MNHEY, SVGAGI. V lost 5 bases, J lost 0 bases, and 10 bases lay in between. The CDR3 is made up of 15 amino acids. The CDR3 DNA is TGTGCCAGCAGTCCGCGGCGGGCGAACACCGGGGAGCTGTTTTTT. Encoded protein: CASSPRRANTGELFF.

The chain links TRBV10-3 to TRBJ2-1, with TRBD2 matching over 14 bases. With V trimmed by 3 bases and J by 9 bases, 1 base remained unmatched. The CDR3 has 14 residues. Germline-derived CDR1 and CDR2 are ENHRY and SYGVKD. The CDR3 loop is CAISDGLAGGEQFF. The CDR3 coding sequence is TGTGCCATCAGTGATGGACTAGCGGGAGGTGAGCAGTTCTTC.

V gene TRBV6-5 combines with J gene TRBJ2-7; possibly TRBD1 for D (5 bases). The CDR3 consists of 15 residues. CDR1 MNHEY and CDR2 SVGAGI come from the germline V gene. V lost 0 bases, J lost 5 bases, and 14 bases lay in between. CDR3 nucleotides: TGTGCCAGCAGTTACTCGATCATAGGGGCGAACGAGCAGTACTTC. This sequence encodes CASSYSIIGANEQYF.

This clone has just one count. V and J are TRBV11-2 and TRBJ2-2; D gene uncertain. This CDR3 is built from 16 residues. Germline V lookup: CDR1 SGHAT, CDR2 FQNNGV. The germline V and J ends were trimmed by 3 bases and 0 bases, with 11 bases remaining between them. This CDR3 is CASSLMTPSNTGELFF. The CDR3 region has the DNA TGTGCCAGCAGCTTGATGACACCTTCGAACACCGGGGAGCTGTTTTTT. Full variable domain (rest looked up from reference TRBV11-2 and TRBJ2-2): EAGVAQSPRYKIIEKRQSVAFWCNPISGHATLYWYQQILGQGPKLLIQFQNNGVVDDSQLPKDRFSAERLKGVDSTLKIQPAKLEDSAVYLCASSLMTPSNTGELFFGEGSRLTVL.

This chain joins TRBV5-6 and TRBJ2-2; possibly TRBD1 for D (6 bases). V was clipped by 1 base and J by 7 bases, with 11 bases between them. CDR3 length equals 14 residues. The germline gives CDR1 SGHDT, CDR2 YYEEEE. The CDR3 bases are TGTGCCAGCAGCTTGCTCAGGGGAGTCGGGGAGCTGTTTTTT. Its protein product is CASSLLRGVGELFF. Together with reference TRBV5-6 and TRBJ2-2, the CDR3 gives the full variable domain: DAGVTQSPTHLIKTRGQQVTLRCSPKSGHDTVSWYQQALGQGPQFIFQYYEEEERQRGNFPDRFSGHQFPNYSSELNVNALLLGDSALYLCASSLLRGVGELFFGEGSRLTVL.

This chain joins TRBV19 and TRBJ1-2, with D maybe TRBD1 (6 bases). Germline V gives CDR1 LNHDA, CDR2 SQIVND (reference sequence). Trimming took 4 bases from V and 7 from J, leaving 16 bases between them. The CDR3 runs 14 residues. The CDR3 DNA follows: TGTGCCAGTAGTAGTTTCAGGGGTGCAAGTGGCTACACCTTC. The encoded protein is CASSSFRGASGYTF.

J is TRBJ1-5 and V is TRBV2, with D uncertain. The V end was cut by 4 bases, the J end by 1 base, with 8 bases between. This CDR3 spans 14 amino acids. Germline CDR1 reads SNHLY; CDR2 reads FYNNEI. The chain's CDR3 is CASSATDSNQPQHF. CDR3 DNA: TGTGCCAGCAGTGCAACAGACAGCAATCAGCCCCAGCATTTT.

This rearrangement joins TRBV6-4 to TRBJ2-1; 9 bases match TRBD2. Trimming at V came to 9 bases and at J to 7 bases, leaving 16 bases not matched to a gene. The germline CDR1 and CDR2 sequences are MRHNA and SNTAGT. The CDR3 spans 16 residues. In DNA, the CDR3 is TGTGCCAGTACTCCTGGCGCGGGAGGGCCTAGGAATGAGCAGTTCTTC. Its translation is CASTPGAGGPRNEQFF.

J is TRBJ1-1 and V is TRBV5-1; TRBD1 matches 8 bases. The CDR3 is 14 amino acids. Germline V gives CDR1 SGHRS, CDR2 YFSETQ. V lost 5 bases and J lost 1; bases outside the gene matches: 4. Written as DNA, the CDR3 is TGCGCCAGCAGACCTCAGGGGGCGAACACTGAAGCTTTCTTT. Amino acids: CASRPQGANTEAFF.

The chain couples TRBV29-1 to TRBJ2-2; possible D gene TRBD1, 6 bases. Trimming took 6 bases from V and 4 from J, leaving 15 bases between them. CDR1 SQVTM and CDR2 ANQGSEA come from the germline V gene. This CDR3 has 14 residues. The CDR3 coding sequence is TGCAGCGTCCGACCCAGGGGTAGCACCGGGGAGCTGTTTTTT. Its protein is CSVRPRGSTGELFF.

This chain links TRBV14 with TRBJ1-2; D is possibly TRBD1 (5 bases). V lost 1 base and J 2 bases, leaving 11 bases between the germline ends. This CDR3 is 15 amino acids long. CDR1 SGHDN and CDR2 FVKESK come from the germline V gene. In DNA, the CDR3 is TGTGCCAGCAGCCAAGGAACAGGCCAGAACTATGGCTACACCTTC. It yields the protein CASSQGTGQNYGYTF.

The chain recombines TRBV23-1 with TRBJ1-1; no definite D call. TRBV23-1 is reported as an ORF; its role is uncertain. Trimming left V 4 bases short and J 0 bases short, with 18 bases between. The CDR3 runs to 17 residues. The CDR3 loop reads CASSLRHLPRMNTEAFF. Here the CDR3 DNA reads TGCGCCAGCAGTCTACGACATCTCCCGCGCATGAACACTGAAGCTTTCTTT.

The chain couples TRBV29-1 to TRBJ1-5, with a possible D match to TRBD1 (5 bases). With 4 bases removed from V and 0 bases from J, the gap between germline ends came to 10 bases. The germline CDR1 and CDR2 sequences are SQVTM and ANQGSEA. This CDR3 spans 14 amino acids. CDR3 nucleotide sequence: TGCAGCGTTGTTTTTGACAGTAGCAATCAGCCCCAGCATTTT. Its translation: CSVVFDSSNQPQHF.

The chain couples TRBV30 to TRBJ2-3; 7 nucleotides line up with TRBD2. The trim removed 0 bases at V and 0 bases at J, leaving 0 bases unmatched. Germline CDR1 is GTSNPN and CDR2 is SVGIG (reference sequence). The CDR3 runs to 14 residues. The chain's CDR3 is CAWSVAGSTDTQYF. CDR3 in DNA: TGTGCCTGGAGTGTAGCGGGGAGCACAGATACGCAGTATTTT.

The V call is TRBV5-1, the J call TRBJ2-7; TRBD1 matches 8 bases. Germline assignment: CDR1 SGHRS and CDR2 YFSETQ. The length of the CDR3 is 15 residues. With 3 bases clipped from V and 0 bases from J, the junction kept 5 bases outside the gene matches. CDR3 coding DNA: TGCGCCAGCAGCTGGGGGACAGGAAGCTCCTACGAGCAGTACTTC. The encoded protein is CASSWGTGSSYEQYF.

This chain uses TRBV6-1 with TRBJ2-2; tentative D call: TRBD2 (5 bases). The CDR3 runs to 17 residues. CDR1 is MNHNS, CDR2 SASEGT, per germline. V shed 2 bases and J shed 0 bases, with 13 bases lying between them. The CDR3 protein is CASSELEGLSNTGELFF. The CDR3 DNA reads TGTGCCAGCAGTGAACTTGAGGGCTTATCGAACACCGGGGAGCTGTTTTTT.

The chain employs TRBV2 and TRBJ1-5, with a possible D match to TRBD1 (6 bases). This CDR3 comprises 16 residues. Germline-derived CDR1 and CDR2 are SNHLY and FYNNEI. Trimming pared 5 bases from V and 1 base from J, leaving 15 bases between. The CDR3 bases are TGTGCCAGCAGTAGATCCAGGGGATCAAGCAATCAGCCCCAGCATTTT. Encoded protein: CASSRSRGSSNQPQHF.

This clone has just a few counts. The V gene is TRBV28, the J gene TRBJ2-7, with TRBD2 identical over 9 bases. This CDR3 has 15 residues. Unmatched junction bases numbered 8, after V lost 5 bases and J lost 3 bases. Per germline, CDR1 MDHEN and CDR2 SYDVKM. CDR3 bases: TGTGCCAGCAGTGAGCGGACTAGCGCAATCTACGAGCAGTACTTC. Its protein product is CASSERTSAIYEQYF.

Here the CDR3 reads CAWKRLGTGASNSPLHF. CDR3 DNA sequence: TGTGCCTGGAAAAGGCTTGGGACAGGGGCCTCGAATTCACCCCTCCACTTT. The V gene is TRBV30, the J gene TRBJ1-6, with 10 nucleotides matching TRBD1. Germline-derived CDR1 and CDR2 are GTSNPN and SVGIG (reference sequence). Germline trimming cut 4 bases from V and 7 bases from J; bases unmatched to any gene: 13. This CDR3 region has 17 residues.

This clone was seen more than once but under ten times. The V and J genes are TRBV6-6 and TRBJ1-2; 11 bases are a match to TRBD1. V was pared by 0 bases and J by 8 bases, with 8 bases of the junction left unmatched. Germline lookup yields CDR1 MNHNY and CDR2 SVGAGI (reference sequence). The CDR3 has 16 amino acids. The CDR3 DNA sequence: TGTGCCAGCAGTTACTCGACAGGACAGGGGGCTGTCGGCTACACCTTC. As protein: CASSYSTGQGAVGYTF.

The V and J genes are TRBV5-4 and TRBJ1-2, with TRBD1 matching over 7 bases. The trim removed 0 bases at V and 4 bases at J, leaving 9 bases unmatched. The CDR3 contains 16 residues. Looked up from germline, CDR1 is SGHNT and CDR2 is YYREEE (reference sequence). Written as DNA, the CDR3 is TGTGCCAGCAGCTTGGCCGGGAGGGGGCGCGGCTATGGCTACACCTTC. Translated, it gives CASSLAGRGRGYGYTF.

The rearrangement uses TRBV27 and TRBJ2-2, with TRBD2 as a possible D gene (6 bases). V shed 3 bases and J shed 2 bases, with 16 bases lying between them. CDR3 length equals 17 residues. Germline V gene lookup returns CDR1 MNHEY and CDR2 SMNVEV (reference sequence). CDR3 bases: TGTGCCAGCAGTTTTGCAGGGACTTCTTTCAACACCGGGGAGCTGTTTTTT. It encodes CASSFAGTSFNTGELFF.

The chain joins TRBV28 to TRBJ2-7; D ambiguous. There are 17 residues in the CDR3. The V end was cut by 2 bases, the J end by 4 bases, with 21 bases between. Germline V lookup: CDR1 MDHEN, CDR2 SYDVKM. This CDR3 reads CASSLNLIPRLRYEQYF. The CDR3 DNA is TGTGCCAGCAGTTTAAACCTTATCCCTAGGTTGAGGTACGAGCAGTACTTC.

This rearrangement joins TRBV4-1 to TRBJ2-1, with 11 nucleotides matching TRBD1. The CDR3 loop spans 21 amino acids. The germline V gene has CDR1 MGHRA and CDR2 YSYEKL. V trimming: 3 bases; J trimming: 0 bases; junction bases outside the gene matches: 16. This chain's CDR3 is CASSQGTGGSRTTSSYNEQFF. The DNA for the CDR3 is TGCGCCAGCAGCCAGGGGACAGGGGGATCACGAACTACCAGCTCCTACAATGAGCAGTTCTTC.

This clone came up once. The rearrangement uses TRBV5-4 and TRBJ2-7, with 8 bases fitting TRBD2. Germline V gene lookup returns CDR1 SGHNT and CDR2 YYREEE (reference sequence). V shed 0 bases and J 5 bases; nucleotides not matched to a gene: 7. This CDR3 has 15 residues. The CDR3 bases are TGTGCCAGCAGCTTGGCAGGAGCGGGGGACCACGAGCAGTACTTC. It is translated as CASSLAGAGDHEQYF.

V gene TRBV5-6 combines with J gene TRBJ1-5; possible D gene TRBD1, 5 bases. The CDR3 loop spans 13 amino acids. Germline assignment: CDR1 SGHDT and CDR2 YYEEEE. Trimming pared 1 base from V and 6 bases from J, leaving 8 bases between. As DNA, the CDR3 is TGTGCCAGCAGCTTGATGCAGGGTCAGCCCCAGCATTTT. This translates into CASSLMQGQPQHF.

The sample holds a few counts of this clone. This CDR3 is CASSAAASYGYTF. The CDR3 coding sequence is TGCGCCAGCAGTGCGGCGGCTAGCTATGGCTACACCTTC. J is TRBJ1-2 and V is TRBV10-1; D gene unclear. Germline loops: CDR1 WNHNN, CDR2 SYGVQD (reference sequence). The CDR3 covers 13 residues. V was clipped by 4 bases and J by 4 bases, with 10 bases between them.

This clone turned up a few times. The chain is built from TRBV2 and TRBJ2-7; D is unclear. This CDR3 is 13 amino acids long. Germline CDR1 and CDR2: SNHLY and FYNNEI. The germline V and J ends were trimmed by 1 base and 4 bases, with 8 bases remaining between them. CDR3 amino acids: CASSEDRGYEQYF. Here the CDR3 DNA reads TGTGCCAGCAGTGAAGATAGAGGTTACGAGCAGTACTTC.

The DNA of the CDR3 is TGTGCCAGCAGCGTAGGGGGGCTAGGACCCTACAATGAGCAGTTCTTC. This encodes CASSVGGLGPYNEQFF. The chain has TRBV9 and TRBJ2-1, with a tentative D call TRBD1 (6 bases). The CDR3 totals 16 residues. V was cut by 0 bases and J by 2 bases, with 12 bases left in between. CDR1 and CDR2 (germline): SGDLS, YYNGEE. Full variable domain (rest looked up from reference TRBV9 and TRBJ2-1): DSGVTQTPKHLITATGQRVTLRCSPRSGDLSVYWYQQSLDQGLQFLIQYYNGEERAKGNILERFSAQQFPDLHSELNLSSLELGDSALYFCASSVGGLGPYNEQFFGPGTRLTVL.

The V call is TRBV12-5, the J call TRBJ1-1; TRBD1 agrees at 7 bases. There are 17 residues in the CDR3. From germline, CDR1 is LGHNT and CDR2 FRNRAP. After removal of 1 base from V and 3 bases from J, the junction contained 11 bases not matched to a gene. The CDR3 nucleotides are TGTGCTAGTGGTTTGGGTGGTCCAGGGGGTCGGGACACTGAAGCTTTCTTT. Translated: CASGLGGPGGRDTEAFF.